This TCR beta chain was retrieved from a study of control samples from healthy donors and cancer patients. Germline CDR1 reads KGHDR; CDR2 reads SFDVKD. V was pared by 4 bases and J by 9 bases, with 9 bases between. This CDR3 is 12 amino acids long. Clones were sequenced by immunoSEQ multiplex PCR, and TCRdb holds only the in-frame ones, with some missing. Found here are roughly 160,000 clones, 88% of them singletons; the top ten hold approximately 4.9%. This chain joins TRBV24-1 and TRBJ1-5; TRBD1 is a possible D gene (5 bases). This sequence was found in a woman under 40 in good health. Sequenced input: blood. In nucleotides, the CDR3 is TGTGCCACCAGTGAAGGGGTCGGGCCCCAGCATTTT. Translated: CATSEGVGPQHF.